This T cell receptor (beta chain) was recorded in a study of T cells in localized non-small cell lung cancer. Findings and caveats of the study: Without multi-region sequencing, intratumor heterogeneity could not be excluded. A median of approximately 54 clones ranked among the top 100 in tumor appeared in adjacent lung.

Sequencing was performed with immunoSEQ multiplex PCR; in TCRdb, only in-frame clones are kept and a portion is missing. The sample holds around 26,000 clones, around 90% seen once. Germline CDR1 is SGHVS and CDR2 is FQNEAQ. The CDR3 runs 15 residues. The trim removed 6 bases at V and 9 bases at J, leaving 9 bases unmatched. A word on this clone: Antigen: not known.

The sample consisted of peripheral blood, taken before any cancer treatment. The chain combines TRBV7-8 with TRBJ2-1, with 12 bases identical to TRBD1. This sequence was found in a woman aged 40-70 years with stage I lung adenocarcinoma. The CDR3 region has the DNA TGTGCCAGCAGTGCAGGGACAGGGGGCCTGGGTGAGCAGTTCTTC. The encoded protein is CASSAGTGGLGEQFF. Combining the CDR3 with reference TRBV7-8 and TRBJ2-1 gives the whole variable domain GAGVSQSPRYKVAKRGQDVALRCDPISGHVSLFWYQQALGQGPEFLTYFQNEAQLDKSGLPSDRFFAERPEGSVSTLKIQRTQQEDSAVYLCASSAGTGGLGEQFFGPGTRLTVL.